The TCR beta chain described here comes from a study of cytomegalovirus exposure and HLA in healthy donors. The CDR3 sequence is 15 residues long. From germline, CDR1 is SGHRS and CDR2 YFSETQ. V gave up 0 bases and J gave up 0 bases, with 6 bases separating them. PCR employed 60 Vbeta and 13 Jbeta primers. In the authors' workflow: In a later analysis, about 9.9 million of approximately 80 million unique beta chains occurred in at least two donors. Produced via immunoSEQ multiplex PCR; TCRdb's table is partial and in-frame only. V, J and clone size reflect that table, while D and trimming were determined from the DNA. The repertoire holds about 130,000 clones, with approximately 78% as singletons.

This clonotype was obtained from a man under 40 in good health and CMV-seropositive. Sequencing input: PBMCs. The chain uses TRBV5-1 and TRBJ2-2; D gene ambiguous. CDR3 nucleotide sequence: TGCGCCAGCAGCTTGGGTCTTGCGAACACCGGGGAGCTGTTTTTT. It specifies CASSLGLANTGELFF.